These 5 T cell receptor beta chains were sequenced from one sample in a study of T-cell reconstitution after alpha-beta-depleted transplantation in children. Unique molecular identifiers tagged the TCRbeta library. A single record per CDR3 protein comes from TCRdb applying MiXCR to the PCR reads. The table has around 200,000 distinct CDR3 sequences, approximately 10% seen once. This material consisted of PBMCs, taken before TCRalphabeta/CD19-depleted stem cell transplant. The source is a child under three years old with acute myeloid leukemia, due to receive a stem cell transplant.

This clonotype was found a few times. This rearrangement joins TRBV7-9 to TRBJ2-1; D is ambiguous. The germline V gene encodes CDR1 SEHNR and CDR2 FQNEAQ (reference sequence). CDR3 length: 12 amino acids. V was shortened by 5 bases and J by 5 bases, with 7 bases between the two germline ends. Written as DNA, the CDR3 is TGTGCCAGCAGCCCCCAACACAATGAGCAGTTCTTC. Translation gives CASSPQHNEQFF. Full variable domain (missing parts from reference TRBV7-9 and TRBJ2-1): DTGVSQNPRHKITKRGQNVTFRCDPISEHNRLYWYRQTLGQGPEFLTYFQNEAQLEKSRLLSDRFSAERPKGSFSTLEIQRTEQGDSAMYLCASSPQHNEQFFGPGTRLTVL.

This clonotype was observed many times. In DNA, the CDR3 is TGCAGTGCTAGAACGTTTCCCGTCTTGCGGGGGGGCACAGATACGCAGTATTTT. Amino acids: CSARTFPVLRGGTDTQYF. The chain links TRBV20-1 to TRBJ2-3, with TRBD2 identical over 8 bases. The CDR3 extends over 18 amino acids. From germline, CDR1 is DFQATT and CDR2 SNEGSKA (reference sequence). J lost 1 base, V lost 2 bases, and 14 bases had no gene match.

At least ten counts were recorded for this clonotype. The CDR3 sequence is CASSRHYEQYF. In DNA, the CDR3 is TGTGCCAGCAGTCGGCACTACGAGCAGTACTTC. The rearrangement joins TRBV12-3 or TRBV12-4 to TRBJ2-7, with D uncertain. V was pared by 5 bases and J by 3 bases, with 5 bases between. The CDR3 covers 11 residues.

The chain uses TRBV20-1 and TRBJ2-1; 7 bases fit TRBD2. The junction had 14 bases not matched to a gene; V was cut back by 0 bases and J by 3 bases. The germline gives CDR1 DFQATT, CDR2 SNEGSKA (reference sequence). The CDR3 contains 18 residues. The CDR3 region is CSARDDLAAGRDYNEQFF. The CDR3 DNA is TGCAGTGCTAGAGATGATCTAGCGGCAGGGCGAGACTACAATGAGCAGTTCTTC.

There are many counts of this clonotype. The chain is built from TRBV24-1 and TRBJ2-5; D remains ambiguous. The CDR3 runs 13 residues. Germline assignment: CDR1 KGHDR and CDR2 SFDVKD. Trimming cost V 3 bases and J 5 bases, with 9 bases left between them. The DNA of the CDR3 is TGTGCCACCAGTGATGGACCCAGGGAGACCCAGTACTTC. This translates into CATSDGPRETQYF.